This TCR beta chain stems from a study of T cells expressing NK-cell markers. Study-level points and caveats: Specificity for HCMV among expanded NKG2C+ T cell clones was not established.

Germline-derived CDR1 and CDR2 are SEHNR and FQNEAQ (reference sequence). The CDR3 totals 15 residues. TCRdb re-called the 5' RACE reads and gives one entry per CDR3 protein, without DNA. The sample has about 370,000 distinct CDR3 sequences, and its top ten clones hold 9.5% to 12%. To note about this clonotype: Its target is unknown.

This chain links TRBV7-9 with TRBJ2-1; TCRdb designates TRBD2, a call that cannot be tested without DNA. Specimen: blood T cells: a sorted CD56 or NKG2C T cell subset, CD4+ or CD8+ T cells, or bulk PBMC T cells (not recorded which). The clonotype originates from a woman between 50 and 59 years old in good health. CDR3 loop: CASSRREGPNNEQFF.